This T cell receptor (beta chain) was documented in a study of prognosis after radiotherapy for stage I lung cancer. About the study: The patients, all with stage I non-small cell lung cancer, were enrolled between April 2018 and early 2019. Stereotactic body radiotherapy was given without concurrent therapy in all patients. General study findings and limits: The study left the tumor specificity of the expanded TCR clones undetermined.

The CDR3 is 13 amino acids. With 4 bases removed from V and 2 bases from J, the gap between germline ends came to 11 bases. Germline V lookup: CDR1 DFQATT, CDR2 SNEGSKA (reference sequence). Genomic DNA served as the source from which two-round multiplex PCR generated TCR beta CDR3 amplicons. During first-round PCR, primers specific to each TRBV and TRBJ gene were used. In TCRdb, the multiplex PCR reads were re-called with MiXCR into one record per CDR3 protein. The sample lists 20,000 to 25,000 distinct CDR3 sequences, about 46% occurring once. Many counts were recorded for this clonotype. What it binds is not known.

Sequencing used PBMCs, obtained before or after stereotactic body radiation therapy (not recorded which). This sequence joins TRBV20-1 and TRBJ1-1; D not resolved. The clonotype originates from a donor of 50 years or more with non-small cell lung cancer. CDR3: CSAKSLINTEAFF. The CDR3 nucleotides read TGCAGTGCTAAGAGTTTGATTAACACTGAAGCTTTCTTT.